The subject of this entry is one T cell receptor beta chain. As yet, its antigen is unknown. Amplified TCR beta CDR3 regions derived from RNA transcripts. The HTBI primer set drove a first-round RT-PCR of the TCR CDR3. One entry per CDR3 protein results from TCRdb running MiXCR on the multiplex PCR reads. The repertoire holds fewer than 650,000 distinct CDR3 sequences, with 14% as singletons. Looked up from germline, CDR1 is MDHEN and CDR2 is SYDVKM. The CDR3 runs 14 residues. V was trimmed by 8 bases and J by 4 bases, leaving 17 bases between them. This entry comes from a study of T cells in Graves' hyperthyroidism and ophthalmopathy. Overall study results and limits: Blood also carried most thyroid clonotypes expanded above 0.001. The model foresaw ophthalmopathy a median roughly 6.6 months prior to onset.

The specimen was blood. The V call is TRBV28, the J call TRBJ1-2, with D maybe TRBD1 (6 bases). The receptor was isolated from a woman aged 18-29 years with Graves' ophthalmopathy. CDR3 sequence reads: CASSLGGAGYGYTF. The CDR3 nucleotides are TGTGCCAGCTCATTGGGGGGCGCGGGCTATGGCTACACCTTC.